The 6 T cell receptor beta chains below come from one sample, sequenced in a study of monozygotic twins with inflammatory bowel disease. TCRdb reanalyzed the 5' RACE reads, giving one entry per CDR3 protein sequence and no DNA. In all, the sample yields over 350,000 distinct CDR3 sequences. Sequences were obtained from blood. The receptors stem from a human donor with ulcerative colitis or Crohn's disease, or a healthy co-twin of an affected twin (not recorded which).

The chain is built from TRBV7-9 and TRBJ2-1; TCRdb's D call of TRBD1 is untestable without DNA. In germline, CDR1 is SEHNR, CDR2 FQNEAQ (reference sequence). The length of the CDR3 is 12 residues. The CDR3 reads CASSWTGDEQFF.

V is TRBV7-2 and J is TRBJ1-5; with no DNA, the TCRdb D assignment of TRBD1 cannot be verified. CDR3 length: 15 amino acids. Germline CDR1 is SGHTA and CDR2 is FQGNSA. CDR3 sequence: CASSLVQGRNQPQHF.

This sequence joins TRBV28 and TRBJ2-2. The germline gives CDR1 MDHEN, CDR2 SYDVKM. The CDR3 totals 16 residues. CDR3 residues: CASSFEWTANTGELFF.

The chain links TRBV6-5 to TRBJ1-2. The CDR3 loop spans 15 amino acids. Germline CDR1 reads MNHEY; CDR2 reads SVGAGI. The CDR3 here is CASSYGREQNYGYTF.

The V gene is TRBV3-1, the J gene TRBJ2-7. The CDR3 sequence is 14 residues long. Germline CDR1 and CDR2: LGHDT and YNNKEL (reference sequence). CDR3 loop: CASSQTTASYEQYF.

This chain uses TRBV12-3 or TRBV12-4 with TRBJ1-2. The CDR3 covers 11 residues. CDR3 loop: CASSYLGGYTF.